These T cell receptor beta chains were read from a single sample in a study of cytomegalovirus exposure and HLA in healthy donors. TCRdb keeps only in-frame clones here, not all; method: immunoSEQ multiplex PCR. The sample records about 92,000 clones, less than 70% being singletons. Sequencing was carried out using PBMCs. These TCRs come from a man over 45 in good health and CMV-seronegative. Both conserved end residues are part of each CDR3. D genes are given only for firm matches. Clone size appears in some rows only: once, few, many, or a class for an expanded clone.

clone_size	d_call	v_call	j_call	cdr3_nt	cdr3_aa
-	-	TRBV7-9	TRBJ2-1	TGTGCCAGCAGCACCACTAGAGCCCGCTCCTACAATGAGCAGTTCTTC	CASSTTRARSYNEQFF
few	TRBD1	TRBV6-1	TRBJ2-7	TGTGCCAGCAGTGTGGTCCCGGGACAGATCTACGAGCAGTACTTC	CASSVVPGQIYEQYF
-	TRBD2	TRBV27	TRBJ2-2	TGTGCCAGCAAGGCGGGAGGGGTCACCGGGGAGCTGTTTTTT	CASKAGGVTGELFF
-	-	TRBV6-1	TRBJ1-5	TGTGCCAGCATCGGTAGCAATCAGCCCCAGCATTTT	CASIGSNQPQHF
-	TRBD2	TRBV5-1	TRBJ2-1	TGCGCCAGCAGTTGGGGACTAGCGGACTACAATGAGCAGTTCTTC	CASSWGLADYNEQFF
-	-	TRBV25-1	TRBJ1-6	TGTGCCAGCAGTGAATGGCGGGAAACACCCCTCCACTTT	CASSEWRETPLHF
few	TRBD2	TRBV7-9	TRBJ2-4	TGTGCCAGCAGCTTGGGACTAGCGGGAGGGGTTCAGTACTTC	CASSLGLAGGVQYF
once	-	TRBV5-4	TRBJ1-1	TGTGCCAGCAGCTTGGGACAGGAGAAAATGAACACTGAAGCTTTCTTT	CASSLGQEKMNTEAFF
few	-	TRBV5-1	TRBJ1-6	TGCGCCAGCAGCTTGGAACAGGGAGGGAATTCACCCCTCCACTTT	CASSLEQGGNSPLHF
-	-	TRBV7-3	TRBJ2-3	TGTGCCAGCAGCTTAAGCGGCGAAACAGATACGCAGTATTTT	CASSLSGETDTQYF
few	-	TRBV7-2	TRBJ1-1	TGTGCCAGCAGCCCAAGGACAGTCGTTCAAGCTTTCTTT	CASSPRTVVQAFF
-	TRBD1	TRBV2	TRBJ1-1	TGTGCCAGCAGTGCAACGGGACAGGGCGTGACTGAAGCTTTCTTT	CASSATGQGVTEAFF
-	-	TRBV11-2	TRBJ1-2	TGTGCCAGCAGCTTAGGGGCCTATGGCTACACCTTC	CASSLGAYGYTF
-	TRBD1	TRBV10-3	TRBJ1-1	TGTGCCATCAGTGGGAGGAGGGACAGGGACACTGAAGCTTTCTTT	CAISGRRDRDTEAFF
-	-	TRBV25-1	TRBJ2-1	TGTGCCAGCAGTGAACTAGGCGGGATTGGGTCCCATGAGCAGTTCTTC	CASSELGGIGSHEQFF
-	TRBD2	TRBV7-6	TRBJ2-1	TGTGCCAGCAGCTTACTCGGGACTAGCGGTTACAATGAGCAGTTCTTC	CASSLLGTSGYNEQFF
-	-	TRBV2	TRBJ2-3	TGTGCCAGCACCGCTTCCGGGAGCCCAGATACGCAGTATTTT	CASTASGSPDTQYF
-	TRBD1	TRBV19	TRBJ1-1	TGTGCCAGTAGTACAGGGACAGGGGTTGTGTCTCCAGCTTTCTTT	CASSTGTGVVSPAFF
-	TRBD1	TRBV7-9	TRBJ2-1	TGTGCCAGCAGCTTAGGTACAGGGGCAGGCAATGAGCAGTTCTTC	CASSLGTGAGNEQFF
-	-	TRBV9	TRBJ2-3	TGTGCCAGCAGCGTAGTTCAGGGGAGAGGATCAGATACGCAGTATTTT	CASSVVQGRGSDTQYF
-	TRBD2	TRBV5-6	TRBJ2-3	TGTGCCAGCAACGTACTAGCGAGTTTAGTAGATACGCAGTATTTT	CASNVLASLVDTQYF
-	-	TRBV6-6	TRBJ2-3	TGTGCCAGCCTCTTCGTGGGGGGAACCACAGATACGCAGTATTTT	CASLFVGGTTDTQYF
-	-	TRBV2	TRBJ1-1	TGTGCCAGCAGGAACAGGGTGGGCACTGAAGCTTTCTTT	CASRNRVGTEAFF
-	TRBD2	TRBV11-3	TRBJ2-3	TGTGCCAGCAGCCTCCAAAAGACTAGCGGGAGTGCGGATACGCAGTATTTT	CASSLQKTSGSADTQYF
-	TRBD2	TRBV27	TRBJ2-3	TGTGCCAGCAGTGGGCGCATACTAGCGGGAGGGCCCGGTCGGGCAGATACGCAGTATTTT	CASSGRILAGGPGRADTQYF
-	-	TRBV7-8	TRBJ1-1	TGTGCCAGCAGCTTCGCCGGGACAATGAACACTGAAGCTTTCTTT	CASSFAGTMNTEAFF
-	-	TRBV5-1	TRBJ2-2	TGCGCCAGCAGCTTGGCCGCTATATTCACCGGGGAGCTGTTTTTT	CASSLAAIFTGELFF
-	TRBD1	TRBV5-1	TRBJ2-7	TGCGCCAGCAGCTTGGCCGGGGGGACAGGGGACGAGCAGTACTTC	CASSLAGGTGDEQYF
-	TRBD1	TRBV4-3	TRBJ1-2	TGCGCCAGCAGCCAAGTACGCGACAGGGAGCGGGTCGGCTACACCTTC	CASSQVRDRERVGYTF
-	TRBD1	TRBV18	TRBJ1-1	TGTGCCAGCTCACCCGGACAGGGGACGAGGGCTGAAGCTTTCTTT	CASSPGQGTRAEAFF
-	-	TRBV28	TRBJ1-4	TGTGCCAGCAGTTTTTGGGAGGCAACTAATGAAAAACTGTTTTTT	CASSFWEATNEKLFF
-	-	TRBV9	TRBJ1-1	TGTGCCAGCAGCGTAGCCCAGGGCGGTGAAGCTTTCTTT	CASSVAQGGEAFF
-	-	TRBV30	TRBJ2-3	TGTGCCTGGAGTGTAGAACAGGTCGGCGATACGCAGTATTTT	CAWSVEQVGDTQYF
-	TRBD1	TRBV2	TRBJ1-5	TGTGCCAGCAAAATACCGGGACAGATTAGCAATCAGCCCCAGCATTTT	CASKIPGQISNQPQHF
-	-	TRBV27	TRBJ1-1	TGTGCCAGCAGTGAATTCTCTAGCAACACTGAAGCTTTCTTT	CASSEFSSNTEAFF
-	-	TRBV30	TRBJ2-3	TGTGCCTGGAGCAGACAGGTTACAGATACGCAGTATTTT	CAWSRQVTDTQYF
-	TRBD1	TRBV6-6	TRBJ1-3	TGTGCCAGCAGTTACCAGGGGGAAGCTGGAAACACCATATATTTT	CASSYQGEAGNTIYF
-	-	TRBV5-1	TRBJ2-5	TGCGCCAGCAGCTTGGGGAACAGGCAAGAGACCCAGTACTTC	CASSLGNRQETQYF
few	-	TRBV7-2	TRBJ2-5	TGTGCCAGCAGCCGGACGGGGTACCAAGAGACCCAGTACTTC	CASSRTGYQETQYF
once	-	TRBV9	TRBJ1-2	TGTGCCAGCAGCGTAGGCCAGGGCAACTTCTATGGCTACACCTTC	CASSVGQGNFYGYTF
few	-	TRBV9	TRBJ1-1	TGTGCCAGCAGCGTAGTTTCTCCGGGAGTTGCTGAAGCTTTCTTT	CASSVVSPGVAEAFF
-	-	TRBV4-3	TRBJ2-3	TGCGCCAGCAGCCAAGGGCCCGGGACTGGGAGGGGGGATACGCAGTATTTT	CASSQGPGTGRGDTQYF
-	-	TRBV7-8	TRBJ2-5	TGTGCCAGCAGCCCCCGTCGTACCCAGGCGACCCAGTACTTC	CASSPRRTQATQYF
-	-	TRBV30	TRBJ2-7	TGTGCCTGGAGTTTATCCTACGAGCAGTACTTC	CAWSLSYEQYF
-	TRBD1	TRBV19	TRBJ2-5	TGTGCCAGTAGTATGGATTCCGGCAGGGGGGAGACCCAGTACTTC	CASSMDSGRGETQYF
-	TRBD1	TRBV28	TRBJ1-1	TGTGCCAGCAGTGGGACAGGGGTTTACACTGAAGCTTTCTTT	CASSGTGVYTEAFF
-	TRBD1	TRBV5-1	TRBJ2-5	TGCGCCAGCAGCTTACAGGGGTACCAAGAGACCCAGTACTTC	CASSLQGYQETQYF
-	TRBD2	TRBV29-1	TRBJ2-1	TGCAGCGTTCTTCTCTCAGCGGGAGTGGGAGTCTTC	CSVLLSAGVGVF
few	TRBD1	TRBV4-2	TRBJ1-1	TGTGCCAGCAGCACCCGACAGGGGAACACTGAAGCTTTCTTT	CASSTRQGNTEAFF
-	-	TRBV2	TRBJ1-1	TGTGCCAGCAGCTGGGGGCACACTGAAGCTTTCTTT	CASSWGHTEAFF
few	-	TRBV15	TRBJ2-1	TGTGCCACCAGCAGAGATCCGACTAGTAATGAGCAGTTCTTC	CATSRDPTSNEQFF
-	-	TRBV6-1	TRBJ2-2	TGTGCCAGCAGTGAAATTTCGGAGACAGCGAACACCGGGGAGCTGTTTTTT	CASSEISETANTGELFF
-	-	TRBV2	TRBJ2-1	TGTGCCAGCAGTGAACTTAGATCAAGCCGGTTCTTC	CASSELRSSRFF
-	TRBD2	TRBV5-6	TRBJ2-3	TGTGCCAGCAGCCCCGGAGGGACTAGCGGGTTCACAGATACGCAGTATTTT	CASSPGGTSGFTDTQYF
few	-	TRBV6-6	TRBJ1-1	TGTGCCAGCAGTTACAGCGGGTCGGGGAACACTGAAGCTTTCTTT	CASSYSGSGNTEAFF
-	-	TRBV7-9	TRBJ2-2	TGTGCCAGCAGCTTCGTGACAGCGAACACCGGGGAGCTGTTTTTT	CASSFVTANTGELFF
-	TRBD1	TRBV7-6	TRBJ2-7	TGTGCCAGCAGCTTTGGTGGGACAGGGAACGAGCAGTACTTC	CASSFGGTGNEQYF
-	TRBD2	TRBV6-4	TRBJ2-1	TGTGCCAGCAGTGACTCTGGACTAGCGGGAGAGCAGTTCTTC	CASSDSGLAGEQFF
-	TRBD1	TRBV4-2	TRBJ2-7	TGTGCCAGCAGCCAAGAAGGTTGGGGACAGGGACCCTACGAGCAGTACTTC	CASSQEGWGQGPYEQYF
-	-	TRBV7-8	TRBJ2-7	TGTGCCAGCAGCTTAGCCGTATACGGTCGGGAGCAGTACTTC	CASSLAVYGREQYF